The T cell receptor (beta chain) described here comes from a study of cytomegalovirus exposure and HLA in healthy donors listed by TCRdb under 2017. Concerning the study at large: In an earlier analysis of 587 of the donors, around 290 Gb of sequence data and 117 million unique TCR beta sequences from 150 million to 200 million T cells were reported. An early release that covered fewer than 800 HLA-typed donors contained approximately 300 gigabases of sequencing data and roughly 84 million unique TCR sequences. The genetic ancestry cluster associated with self-reported Caucasian donors included roughly four fifths of the roughly 400 genotyped donors. The study was designed to test whether signatures of past pathogen exposure could be identified by cataloging public T cell receptors. The study used immunosequencing to profile the T cell repertoires of 666 subjects and linked those repertoires to cytomegalovirus serostatus. In addition to the first cohort of 666 subjects, a separate validation cohort of around 110 different subjects was used. To predict cytomegalovirus infection status, the study brought together high-throughput TCR immunosequencing, statistical association of individual TCRs with disease status, and machine learning. A later analysis re-analyzed previously published TCR beta repertoires from hundreds of donors and added high-resolution HLA genotyping to study TCR occurrence patterns. In the later analysis, no new phenotypic data were used to find candidate immune exposures; instead, reliance was placed on TCR beta sequences and their occurrence across donors. To decide whether each TCR beta V gene segment behaved as functional or pseudogenic, an earlier analysis of approximately 600 of the donors relied on high-throughput TCR beta sequencing. Donor age, sex, ethnicity and CMV serostatus were collected together with the repertoire data. A later genetic analysis took genome-wide SNP genotypes for about three fifths of the roughly 700 donors and used that subset as a discovery cohort. Every discovery cohort repertoire had been produced on one sequencing platform. HLA typing covered class I and class II loci at four-digit resolution. Typing coverage differed by locus: A, B, C, DRB1 and DQB1 were typed in about 620-630 donors, DQA1 in about 510, DPA1 in nearly 610, and DPB1 in just under 490. Several DR-DQ haplotypes were handled as single units for association and clustering because linkage in the cohort was strong. Among around 400 genotyped donors of the cohort, an average of around 220,000 unique TCR beta nucleotide sequences was sequenced per donor, of which approximately 18% were non-productive.

This clone came up a few times. Which antigen it targets is not known. One base away there is no much larger clone; base qualities are not given. The library relied on the immunoSEQ multiplex PCR assay. For the multiplex PCR, a mixture combining 60 forward primers for TCR Vbeta segments and 13 reverse primers for TCR Jbeta segments was used. A multiplex PCR assay on genomic DNA amplified the CDR3 region of rearranged TCR beta genes. The Illumina HiSeq System was used to sequence the amplified TCR beta libraries as 87-base-pair reads. For the original study's pipeline: In a later analysis, 70 million to 95 million unique TCR beta chains were counted across the 666 repertoires, and around 11 million of these chains were shared by at least two donors. Raw reads were error-corrected and collapsed into unique sequences with a nearest-neighbor algorithm that merged closely related sequences to remove PCR and sequencing errors. To assign V, D and J gene segments, CDR3 sequences were aligned to IMGT reference sequences. For a sequence to be retained, a match of at least six nucleotides was required to both a V gene segment and a J gene segment. A rearrangement was called productive if the CDR3 had no stop codons and remained in frame with V and J, and every other rearrangement was called non-productive. CDR3 was defined by IMGT convention, running from the second conserved V-encoded cysteine to the conserved J-encoded phenylalanine. Sequences without an unambiguous match to a single V gene segment were excluded from the earlier analysis of about 600 of the donors. An earlier analysis of 587 of the donors classified V segments as functional when productive rearrangements were above 56.7% and as segregating when the standard deviation between donors was above 5%. A statistical classification framework was built to diagnose cytomegalovirus status from the catalog of TCR beta chain sequences. A later analysis assigned V and J genes by comparing TCR nucleotide sequences with IMGT/GENE-DB human TR gene sequences. In a later analysis, CDR3 sequences and most-parsimonious VDJ recombination scenarios were assigned using the TCRdist pipeline. In a later analysis, every TCR beta chain was defined by the combination of its CDR3 amino acid sequence and its V-gene family, and reads without a unique V-gene family were dropped. A later analysis removed 500 to 600 highly shared, low-generation-probability nucleotide sequences to deal with suspected cross-contamination and a sequencing artifact. A later analysis calculated a clonal expansion index for each public chain from normalized within-repertoire ranks of inferred template counts. Generation probabilities in a later analysis came from a VDJ recombination model fitted to out-of-frame rearrangements, and those results were checked against IGoR. Hypergeometric tests were used in a later analysis to score TCR-TCR, TCR-HLA and TCR-CMV co-occurrence, with a repertoire-size bias correction applied to the TCR pairs. To estimate false discovery rates, a later analysis permuted the HLA or CMV assignments 20 times. In a later analysis, co-occurring TCRs were grouped using DBSCAN, with TCRdist sequence similarity added in when clustering inside HLA-allele-positive subsets. Repertoires with fewer than 30,000 or more than 120,000 public chains were left out of co-occurrence clustering, as were about five repertoires with anomalous nucleotide sharing. Entries here come from immuneACCESS through TCRdb and include only in-frame sequences with V and J called. Some clones fail to appear in such tables; in the studies checked, an unresolved V gene covers under half of the shortfall, and the cause of the remainder is unknown. D and trimming come from the DNA, and the V and J calls and clone size come from that table. The sample contains about 150,000 clones, around 10% of them found a single time. In total, the top ten clones hold approximately 1.8% of the sample.

In total, 600 or so healthy bone marrow donors made up the cohort. At the time of sampling, all cohort members were nominally healthy, though unrecorded immune exposures were likely present. The donor was CMV seronegative and belonged to the group of several hundred seronegative cohort members. Each donor provided a peripheral blood sample, and peripheral blood mononuclear cells were used for TCR beta sequencing. The Qiagen DNeasy Blood Extraction Kit was used to extract genomic DNA from the blood cell samples. On the study overall, not on this receptor specifically: The study listed 150 to 200 TCR beta chains as associated with cytomegalovirus. Across donors, most TCR sequences were observed very rarely, whereas some public TCRs were present in many individuals. The 87-base-pair reads could not distinguish some IMGT-functional V segments, including TRBV6-2 and TRBV6-3, so those segments were excluded. The sequencing pipeline was judged likely to have produced a cluster of highly shared sequence variants as a technical artifact. CMV serostatus was the only immune exposure information available for the cohort. This cohort had only TCR beta chains sequenced, and the lack of alpha or paired-chain data limited which features could be detected. A further reported finding was that TCR beta sequences accurately predicted the HLA-A and HLA-B alleles for most subjects in the first cohort. A later analysis reported that several top co-occurrence clusters appeared linked to parvovirus B19, influenza, CMV and Epstein-Barr virus. In an earlier analysis of about 540 of the donors, most TCR beta V segments were observed in productive rearrangements about 87% or about 30% of the time, broadly matching IMGT annotations. Strong co-occurrence of HLA alleles, especially DR and DQ, made assigning TCR associations to individual alleles difficult. Specific HLA alleles were associated with around 18,000 TCR beta sequences at a false discovery rate of 0.05 in a later analysis. Correlated functional status among segregating V segments might reflect linkage disequilibrium, but an unknown experimental factor could not be ruled out. Because some donors lacked HLA typing at each locus, the association tests relied only on the typed subset. The earlier analysis of around 600 of the donors excluded 15 to 20 rarely observed V segments, including chromosome 9 orphons, because counts were too low. The classifier was reported to diagnose cytomegalovirus status with high specificity and sensitivity in both the original cohort and the validation cohort. The authors suggested that the approach could potentially be generalized to other disease states and immunological phenotypes. In a later genetic analysis, a missense DCLRE1C variant was associated with V-gene and J-gene trimming of TCR beta chains, and the association was replicated in an independent cohort. In a later analysis, most CMV-associated TCR beta chains were found to appear HLA-restricted, with HLA associations seemingly driven largely by CMV exposure. In a later genetic analysis, fewer N-insertions in productive TCRs were reported among donors in an Asian-associated ancestry cluster than the approximately 710-donor mean. In a later analysis, HLA-associated TCR beta chains were found to be more clonally expanded and to have lower generation probabilities than equally common non-associated chains. In a later analysis, TCR association rates were found to vary across HLA loci, with the most associated TCRs seen for DRB1 alleles and the fewest for HLA-C alleles. The presence/absence analyses assumed that sequencing depth was roughly uniform across donors, and that assumption may not be true. In vitro tests confirmed that a few of the cytomegalovirus-associated TCR beta chains recognize cytomegalovirus antigens.

CDR1 and CDR2 are read off the germline V gene as SGHTA and FQGNSA. The CDR3 runs 14 residues from the cysteine to the phenylalanine. Only CDR3 DNA is held: 42 bases, read in frame from base 1. Between the V and J ends, shortened by 4 bases and 6 bases respectively, the junction contains 15 bases. The clonotype comes from a male donor in good health and CMV-seronegative. The chain employs TRBV7-2 and TRBJ2-5, with no D gene named confidently. The material sequenced was PBMCs. The CDR3: CASSSRLAAKTQYF. The DNA sequence reads TGTGCCAGCAGCTCTCGACTGGCAGCAAAGACCCAGTACTTC.